This T cell receptor beta chain was captured in a study of shared clonotypes between healthy human individuals. In the study overall: Per-donor plates numbered three CD4 naive, three CD4 memory, two CD8 naive and one CD8 memory. Study outcomes and limitations: Some clonotypes were shared by all four sorted-subset donors, while others were not shared. The non-shared ones had lower generation probabilities than the shared ones.

Only one count was recorded for this clone. Antigen: not known. CDR3 size: 17 residues. Germline CDR1 and CDR2: SGDLS and YYNGEE. Trimming cost V 4 bases and J 2 bases, with 16 bases left between them. Deep was the level at which the assay was run. Assay used: immunoSEQ multiplex PCR; TCRdb lists only in-frame clones, some missing. In the table there are about 2 million clones, roughly 94% of which are singletons. Material for sequencing was naive CD4+ T cells sorted from blood. Subset meaning: CD45RA+ positively selected. This sequence joins TRBV9 and TRBJ2-6; D might be TRBD1 (6 bases). This sequence was found in a man younger than 30 in good health. CDR3 bases: TGTGCCAGCAGCCTTCTCGAGACAGGTCCTGGGGCCAACGTCCTGACTTTC. Encoded protein: CASSLLETGPGANVLTF.